The rows below give T cell receptor beta chains drawn from one sample of a study of metastatic and nonmetastatic thyroid tumors. TCRdb re-clonotyped the PCR reads via MiXCR. The table shows under 50,000 clones, with more than 20% occurring only once. Sequences were obtained from blood. Receptor source: a male donor with papillary thyroid cancer or a benign thyroid nodule (not recorded which). Some clones in this sample may be carry-over from other donors' samples. The CDR3 runs from the conserved cysteine through the conserved F or W. D genes are given only for firm matches. Part of the rows lack a size; the others show once, few, many or a class for expanded clones.

j_gene: TRBJ1-2; abundance: NA; v_gene: TRBV30; d_gene: TRBD1; CDR3nt: TGTGCCTGGAGGGGACAGGGGCTCTCTGTAGGAGGCTACACCTTC; CDR3aa: CAWRGQGLSVGGYTF
j_gene: TRBJ1-1; abundance: many; v_gene: TRBV6-1; d_gene: NA; CDR3nt: TGTGCCAGCAGTGAAGCGGGCGCCGGATGGGGGGCCGGGATTGAAGCTTTCTTT; CDR3aa: CASSEAGAGWGAGIEAFF
j_gene: TRBJ1-1; abundance: few; v_gene: TRBV27; d_gene: NA; CDR3nt: TGTGCCAGCAGGTCAGGGGCCATGAACACTGAAGCTTTCTTT; CDR3aa: CASRSGAMNTEAFF
j_gene: TRBJ2-1; abundance: NA; v_gene: TRBV20-1; d_gene: TRBD2; CDR3nt: TGCAGTGCTAACCCAGCGGGAGGGCCCTACAATGAGCAGTTCTTC; CDR3aa: CSANPAGGPYNEQFF
j_gene: TRBJ1-2; abundance: many; v_gene: TRBV28; d_gene: TRBD1; CDR3nt: TGTGCCAGCAGTTTGTCTTTCCTGAGGACAGGGGTATCACCGAGTTATGGCTACACCTTC; CDR3aa: CASSLSFLRTGVSPSYGYTF
j_gene: TRBJ1-1; abundance: few; v_gene: TRBV6-2/TRBV6-3; d_gene: NA; CDR3nt: TGTGCCAACAGACCTCTTAAGAGCACTGAAGCTTTCTTT; CDR3aa: CANRPLKSTEAFF
j_gene: TRBJ1-6; abundance: NA; v_gene: TRBV19; d_gene: TRBD1; CDR3nt: TGTGTCAGTAGTAAGGGACAGGGCTATAATTCACCCCTCCACTTT; CDR3aa: CVSSKGQGYNSPLHF
j_gene: TRBJ2-4; abundance: NA; v_gene: TRBV9; d_gene: NA; CDR3nt: TGTGCCAGCAGCAGGGGGGCAGCTGACAACATTCAGTACTTC; CDR3aa: CASSRGAADNIQYF
j_gene: TRBJ1-1; abundance: many; v_gene: TRBV9; d_gene: NA; CDR3nt: TGTGCCAGCAGCATCGGGGGGAACACTGAAGCTTTCTTT; CDR3aa: CASSIGGNTEAFF
j_gene: TRBJ2-7; abundance: many; v_gene: TRBV19; d_gene: TRBD2; CDR3nt: TGTGCCAGTAGTAGGGGACTAGCGGGAGGATACGAGCAGTACTTC; CDR3aa: CASSRGLAGGYEQYF
j_gene: TRBJ1-1; abundance: many; v_gene: TRBV5-4; d_gene: TRBD1; CDR3nt: TGTGCCAGCAGCCCCGGGACAGGGGGCACTGAAGCTTTCTTT; CDR3aa: CASSPGTGGTEAFF
j_gene: TRBJ1-1; abundance: many; v_gene: TRBV7-6; d_gene: NA; CDR3nt: TGTGCCAGCAGCTTAGAAAGCCCCGTGAACACTGAAGCTTTCTTT; CDR3aa: CASSLESPVNTEAFF
j_gene: TRBJ1-1; abundance: NA; v_gene: TRBV20-1; d_gene: NA; CDR3nt: TGCAGTGCTAGAGGGCAGGGGTCAAAGAACACTGAAGCTTTCTTT; CDR3aa: CSARGQGSKNTEAFF
j_gene: TRBJ2-2; abundance: many; v_gene: TRBV28; d_gene: NA; CDR3nt: TGTGCCAGCTTGCAGGGTGACACCGGGGAGCTGTTTTTT; CDR3aa: CASLQGDTGELFF
j_gene: TRBJ1-1; abundance: many; v_gene: TRBV30; d_gene: NA; CDR3nt: TGTGCCTGGAAGGCGGGGCCCACCGCTATGAACACTGAAGCTTTCTTT; CDR3aa: CAWKAGPTAMNTEAFF
j_gene: TRBJ1-2; abundance: NA; v_gene: TRBV7-8; d_gene: NA; CDR3nt: TGTGCCAGCAGCCCAGCGAGTTTGACAGAGTATGGCTACACCTTC; CDR3aa: CASSPASLTEYGYTF
j_gene: TRBJ2-7; abundance: few; v_gene: TRBV6-1; d_gene: TRBD2; CDR3nt: TGTGCCAGCAGTTCCCCCGGGACTCGGGGGGACGAGCAGTACTTC; CDR3aa: CASSSPGTRGDEQYF
j_gene: TRBJ2-7; abundance: many; v_gene: TRBV27; d_gene: NA; CDR3nt: TGTGCCAGCAGACGGCGACAAGCAGGACCCCCCTACGAGCAGTACTTC; CDR3aa: CASRRRQAGPPYEQYF
j_gene: TRBJ2-5; abundance: NA; v_gene: TRBV3-1; d_gene: TRBD2; CDR3nt: TGTGCCAGCAGCCTTTCTTTAGCGGGCCAGTACTTC; CDR3aa: CASSLSLAGQYF
j_gene: TRBJ1-2; abundance: many; v_gene: TRBV2; d_gene: TRBD1; CDR3nt: TGTGCCAGCAGTGAACGGACAGGGGATACCTTC; CDR3aa: CASSERTGDTF
j_gene: TRBJ2-2; abundance: NA; v_gene: TRBV3-1; d_gene: NA; CDR3nt: TGTGCCAGCAGCCAAGGCGCAGGAAACACCGGGGAGCTGTTTTTT; CDR3aa: CASSQGAGNTGELFF
j_gene: TRBJ2-2; abundance: NA; v_gene: TRBV6-1; d_gene: NA; CDR3nt: TGTGCCAGCATGGACGGCGCTAGGGACACCGGGGAGCTGTTTTTT; CDR3aa: CASMDGARDTGELFF
j_gene: TRBJ1-5; abundance: many; v_gene: TRBV10-2; d_gene: TRBD1; CDR3nt: TGCGCCAGCAGCCGGACAGGGTTTGATCAGCCCCAGCATTTT; CDR3aa: CASSRTGFDQPQHF
j_gene: TRBJ2-2; abundance: many; v_gene: TRBV7-6; d_gene: NA; CDR3nt: TGTGCCAGCAGCTTAATCTTTAGCGGTACAGAGGGTTCCGCCGGGGAGCTGTTTTTT; CDR3aa: CASSLIFSGTEGSAGELFF
j_gene: TRBJ2-7; abundance: NA; v_gene: TRBV10-2; d_gene: NA; CDR3nt: TGCGCCAGCAGTTCAGGGCCCGAGCAGTACTTC; CDR3aa: CASSSGPEQYF
j_gene: TRBJ2-2; abundance: NA; v_gene: TRBV11-3; d_gene: NA; CDR3nt: TGTGCCAGCAGCTTAGGCCTAGTTGAAGGCACCGGGGAGCTGTTTTTT; CDR3aa: CASSLGLVEGTGELFF
j_gene: TRBJ2-3; abundance: NA; v_gene: TRBV19; d_gene: TRBD2; CDR3nt: TGTGCCAGTAGTCCCGGGAGGTCAGATACGCAGTATTTT; CDR3aa: CASSPGRSDTQYF
j_gene: TRBJ1-2; abundance: many; v_gene: TRBV20-1; d_gene: NA; CDR3nt: TGCAGTGCTAGAGAGCCAGAGAACTATGGCTACACCTTC; CDR3aa: CSAREPENYGYTF
j_gene: TRBJ2-7; abundance: many; v_gene: TRBV5-1; d_gene: NA; CDR3nt: TGCGCCAGCAGCTTGGCCGGCGACGAGCAGTACTTC; CDR3aa: CASSLAGDEQYF
j_gene: TRBJ1-1; abundance: many; v_gene: TRBV5-1; d_gene: NA; CDR3nt: TGCGCCAGCAGCTGGGGTCAGAACACTGAAGCTTTCTTT; CDR3aa: CASSWGQNTEAFF
j_gene: TRBJ2-3; abundance: few; v_gene: TRBV12-3/TRBV12-4; d_gene: NA; CDR3nt: TGTGCCAGCACCCTCAGGGGGACTAGCACAGATACGCAGTATTTT; CDR3aa: CASTLRGTSTDTQYF
j_gene: TRBJ1-5; abundance: NA; v_gene: TRBV30; d_gene: NA; CDR3nt: TGTGCCTGGAACCCACGGGGGAATAGCAATCAGCCCCAGCATTTT; CDR3aa: CAWNPRGNSNQPQHF
j_gene: TRBJ2-7; abundance: many; v_gene: TRBV3-1; d_gene: TRBD2; CDR3nt: TGTGCCAGCAGCCAATTTTCCGCCGGGACTAGCGGAGGTGCGGAGCAGTACTTC; CDR3aa: CASSQFSAGTSGGAEQYF
j_gene: TRBJ1-1; abundance: many; v_gene: TRBV28; d_gene: TRBD1; CDR3nt: TGTGCCAGCAGTTTGTCAGACAGGGAGGAAGCTTTCTTT; CDR3aa: CASSLSDREEAFF
j_gene: TRBJ2-7; abundance: many; v_gene: TRBV6-1; d_gene: NA; CDR3nt: TGTGCCAGCAGCCCACAGGTTTACTACGAGCAGTACTTC; CDR3aa: CASSPQVYYEQYF
j_gene: TRBJ2-2; abundance: many; v_gene: TRBV13; d_gene: TRBD2; CDR3nt: TGTGCCAGCAGCTTAATCCTAGCGGGGGGGCTCGACACCGGGGAGCTGTTTTTT; CDR3aa: CASSLILAGGLDTGELFF
j_gene: TRBJ2-7; abundance: many; v_gene: TRBV2; d_gene: TRBD1; CDR3nt: TGTGCCAGCAGGCCGGGACAGATATACGAGCAGTACTTC; CDR3aa: CASRPGQIYEQYF
j_gene: TRBJ2-7; abundance: many; v_gene: TRBV7-8; d_gene: TRBD1; CDR3nt: TGTGCCAGCACGCCGTCGGACAGGGTACACGAGCAGTACTTC; CDR3aa: CASTPSDRVHEQYF
j_gene: TRBJ2-5; abundance: few; v_gene: TRBV12-3/TRBV12-4; d_gene: NA; CDR3nt: TGTGCCAGCAGTCTGGGATACCCCGGGACAAAGAAAGAGACCCAGTACTTC; CDR3aa: CASSLGYPGTKKETQYF
j_gene: TRBJ2-5; abundance: few; v_gene: TRBV12-3/TRBV12-4; d_gene: NA; CDR3nt: TGTGCCAGCAGTATACCCGACAGCCAAGAGACCCAGTACTTC; CDR3aa: CASSIPDSQETQYF
j_gene: TRBJ2-7; abundance: many; v_gene: TRBV19; d_gene: TRBD2; CDR3nt: TGTGCCAGTAGTATAGAGGGGACTAGCGGGAGAGGAGCCCACGAGCAGTACTTC; CDR3aa: CASSIEGTSGRGAHEQYF
j_gene: TRBJ1-1; abundance: NA; v_gene: TRBV5-4; d_gene: NA; CDR3nt: TGTGCCAGCAGCCCCTTTGGCCGTGAAGCTTTCTTT; CDR3aa: CASSPFGREAFF
j_gene: TRBJ1-5; abundance: NA; v_gene: TRBV28; d_gene: NA; CDR3nt: TGTGCCAGCAGTACAGGGAGTCAGCCCCAGCATTTT; CDR3aa: CASSTGSQPQHF
j_gene: TRBJ2-7; abundance: NA; v_gene: TRBV19; d_gene: TRBD2; CDR3nt: TGTGCCAGTAGTACCTTTAGCGGGAGCTACGAGCAGTACTTC; CDR3aa: CASSTFSGSYEQYF
j_gene: TRBJ2-6; abundance: many; v_gene: TRBV11-3; d_gene: NA; CDR3nt: TGTGCCAGCAAACGGGCCCGCTCTGGGGCCAACGTCCTGACTTTC; CDR3aa: CASKRARSGANVLTF
j_gene: TRBJ2-2; abundance: many; v_gene: TRBV5-8; d_gene: TRBD2; CDR3nt: TGTGCCAGCAGCTTGCTAGCGGGGCCCCTCGGCGGGGAGCTGTTTTTT; CDR3aa: CASSLLAGPLGGELFF
j_gene: TRBJ2-1; abundance: NA; v_gene: TRBV20-1; d_gene: NA; CDR3nt: TGCAGTGCCCCCACGACGGGTCGTGAGCAGTTCTTC; CDR3aa: CSAPTTGREQFF
j_gene: TRBJ1-1; abundance: many; v_gene: TRBV4-1; d_gene: TRBD1; CDR3nt: TGCGCCAGCAGCCAGTTCGCCGGGACAGGGGGTATGAACACTGAAGCTTTCTTT; CDR3aa: CASSQFAGTGGMNTEAFF
j_gene: TRBJ2-1; abundance: many; v_gene: TRBV15; d_gene: NA; CDR3nt: TGTGCCACCAGCAGAATGCGCTGGGGGGATGGAGTCTATGAGCAGTTCTTC; CDR3aa: CATSRMRWGDGVYEQFF
j_gene: TRBJ1-6; abundance: many; v_gene: TRBV9; d_gene: NA; CDR3nt: TGTGCCAGCCACCGGGGGAAGCGGTGGGATTCACCCCTCCACTTT; CDR3aa: CASHRGKRWDSPLHF
j_gene: TRBJ2-1; abundance: many; v_gene: TRBV18; d_gene: NA; CDR3nt: TGTGCCAGCTCACCACCGGGTTCTGACTCCTACAATGAGCAGTTCTTC; CDR3aa: CASSPPGSDSYNEQFF
j_gene: TRBJ1-6; abundance: NA; v_gene: TRBV18; d_gene: TRBD1; CDR3nt: TGTGCCAGCTCACCTCGGACAGGGGAGTCACCCCTCCACTTT; CDR3aa: CASSPRTGESPLHF
j_gene: TRBJ2-2; abundance: many; v_gene: TRBV27; d_gene: NA; CDR3nt: TGTGCCAGTTATACTTCCACCGGGGAGCTGTTTTTT; CDR3aa: CASYTSTGELFF
j_gene: TRBJ2-3; abundance: few; v_gene: TRBV10-2; d_gene: NA; CDR3nt: TGCGCCAGCATTCGGGACCTAACCACAGATACGCAGTATTTT; CDR3aa: CASIRDLTTDTQYF
j_gene: TRBJ1-2; abundance: large; v_gene: TRBV4-1; d_gene: TRBD1; CDR3nt: TGCGCCAGCAGCCAAGGTCAACGGACAGGCCCATATGGCTACACCTTC; CDR3aa: CASSQGQRTGPYGYTF
j_gene: TRBJ2-7; abundance: few; v_gene: TRBV20-1; d_gene: NA; CDR3nt: TGCAGTGCTAGAGATTTTCTGCAGAACACCTACGAGCAGTACTTC; CDR3aa: CSARDFLQNTYEQYF
j_gene: TRBJ2-5; abundance: many; v_gene: TRBV4-2; d_gene: TRBD2; CDR3nt: TGTGCCAGCAGCCAGGGGACTAGCGGGAACAGAGAGACCCAGTACTTC; CDR3aa: CASSQGTSGNRETQYF
j_gene: TRBJ1-1; abundance: many; v_gene: TRBV5-1; d_gene: NA; CDR3nt: TGCGCCAGCAGCCCGGGGGGGGTAATGAACACTGAAGCTTTCTTT; CDR3aa: CASSPGGVMNTEAFF
j_gene: TRBJ2-3; abundance: many; v_gene: TRBV18; d_gene: TRBD2; CDR3nt: TGTGCCAGCTCACCCCTTCGGACTAGCGGGAGGAGAGATACGCAGTATTTT; CDR3aa: CASSPLRTSGRRDTQYF
j_gene: TRBJ2-1; abundance: NA; v_gene: TRBV4-1; d_gene: NA; CDR3nt: TGCGCCAGCAGCCAAGAGAGGGTGGCGCGTAATGAGCAGTTCTTC; CDR3aa: CASSQERVARNEQFF